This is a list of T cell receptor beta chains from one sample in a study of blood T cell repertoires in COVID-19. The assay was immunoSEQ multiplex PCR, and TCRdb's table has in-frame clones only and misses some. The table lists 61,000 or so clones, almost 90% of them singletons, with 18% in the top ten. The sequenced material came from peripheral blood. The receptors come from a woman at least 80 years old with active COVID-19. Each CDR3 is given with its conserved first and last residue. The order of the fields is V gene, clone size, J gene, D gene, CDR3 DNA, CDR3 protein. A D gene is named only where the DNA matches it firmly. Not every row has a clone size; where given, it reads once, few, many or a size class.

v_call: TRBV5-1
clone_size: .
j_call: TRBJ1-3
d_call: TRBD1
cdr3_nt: TGCGCCAGCAGCTTAGCCGGGACAGAGGGCATATATTTT
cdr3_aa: CASSLAGTEGIYF

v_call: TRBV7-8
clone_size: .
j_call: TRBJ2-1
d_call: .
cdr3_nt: TGTGCCAGCAGCCCTCGGGGGGCCCACTACAATGAGCAGTTCTTC
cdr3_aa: CASSPRGAHYNEQFF

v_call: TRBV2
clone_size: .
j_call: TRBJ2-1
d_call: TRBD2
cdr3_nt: TGTGCCAGCAGTGGGAGCGGGAGTGACAATGAGCAGTTCTTC
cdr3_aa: CASSGSGSDNEQFF

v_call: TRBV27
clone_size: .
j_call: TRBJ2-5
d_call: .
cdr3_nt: TGTGCCAGCAGTTTTAATTACAGAGGGGAGACCCAGTACTTC
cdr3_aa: CASSFNYRGETQYF

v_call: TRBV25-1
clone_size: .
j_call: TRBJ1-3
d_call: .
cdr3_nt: TGTGCCAGCAGTGATGAGGGATCAGGAAACACCATATATTTT
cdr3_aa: CASSDEGSGNTIYF

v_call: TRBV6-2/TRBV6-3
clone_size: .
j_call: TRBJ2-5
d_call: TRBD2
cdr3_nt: TGTGCCAGCAGTTACTCAATCCTAGCGGTGCTCCAAGAGACCCAGTACTTC
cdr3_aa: CASSYSILAVLQETQYF

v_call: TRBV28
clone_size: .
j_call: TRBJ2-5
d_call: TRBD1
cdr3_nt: TGTGCCAGCAGTCCAGGGGGCCCCGGAGAGACCCAGTACTTC
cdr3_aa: CASSPGGPGETQYF

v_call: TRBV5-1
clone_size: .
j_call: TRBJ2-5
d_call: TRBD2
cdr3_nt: TGCGCCAGCAGCACGCTAGCGGGGGTTGAGACCCAGTACTTC
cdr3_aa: CASSTLAGVETQYF

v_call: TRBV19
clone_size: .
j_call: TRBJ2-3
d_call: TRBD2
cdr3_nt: TGTGCCAGTAGCCGCGGACTAGTCAGGACTGATACGCAGTATTTT
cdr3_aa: CASSRGLVRTDTQYF

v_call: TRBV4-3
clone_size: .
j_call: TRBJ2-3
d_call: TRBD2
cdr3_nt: TGCGCCAGCAGCCAAGATCGGGGACTAGGGACAGATACGCAGTATTTT
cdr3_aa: CASSQDRGLGTDTQYF

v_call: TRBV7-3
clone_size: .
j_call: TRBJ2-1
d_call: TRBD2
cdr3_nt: TGTGCCAGCAGACCTAGCGGGGGGGCGAATGAGCAGTTCTTC
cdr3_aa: CASRPSGGANEQFF

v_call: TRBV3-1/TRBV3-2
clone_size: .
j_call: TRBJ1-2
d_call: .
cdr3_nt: TGTGCCAGCAGCCAAGTTCGGGAAAGGGTTAACTATGGCTACACCTTC
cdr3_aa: CASSQVRERVNYGYTF

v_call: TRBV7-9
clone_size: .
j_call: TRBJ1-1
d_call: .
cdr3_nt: TGTGCCAGCAGCTTAAGTGGGGGCGCAGCTTTCTTT
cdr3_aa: CASSLSGGAAFF

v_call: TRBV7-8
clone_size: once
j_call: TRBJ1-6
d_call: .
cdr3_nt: TGTGCCAGCAGCTTCGGAGGGGAAACACCCCTCCACTTT
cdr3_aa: CASSFGGETPLHF

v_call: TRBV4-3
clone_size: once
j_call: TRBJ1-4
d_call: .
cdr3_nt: TGCGCCAGCAGCCTTGGGACAACAACTAATGAAAAACTGTTTTTT
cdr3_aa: CASSLGTTTNEKLFF

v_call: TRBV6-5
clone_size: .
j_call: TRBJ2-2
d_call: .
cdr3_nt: TGTGCCAGCAGTACAAGGGAGGGGGTAACCGGGGAGCTGTTTTTT
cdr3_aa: CASSTREGVTGELFF

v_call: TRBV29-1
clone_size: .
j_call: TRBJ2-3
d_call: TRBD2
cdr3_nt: TGCAGCGTTGAGGGCGCCGGGAGGGATACGCAGTATTTT
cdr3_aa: CSVEGAGRDTQYF

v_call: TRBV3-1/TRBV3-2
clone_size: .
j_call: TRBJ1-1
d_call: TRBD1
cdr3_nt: TGTGCCAGCAGCCACTCAGGGGGCATGAACACTGAAGCTTTCTTT
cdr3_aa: CASSHSGGMNTEAFF

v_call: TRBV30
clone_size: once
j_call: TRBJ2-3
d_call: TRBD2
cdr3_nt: TGTGCCTGGAGTGTATGGGGCGGGGGGGCAGATACGCAGTATTTT
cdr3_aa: CAWSVWGGGADTQYF

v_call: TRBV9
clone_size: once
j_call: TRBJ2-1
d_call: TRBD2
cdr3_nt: TGTGCCAGCAGCTTTGGACTAGCGGGGCCTCTACATGAGCAGTTCTTC
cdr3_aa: CASSFGLAGPLHEQFF

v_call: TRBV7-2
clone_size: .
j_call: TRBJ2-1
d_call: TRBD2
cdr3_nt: TGTGCCAGCAGCTTAGGGGCGGCCGCGGGGGGAGGCAATGAGCAGTTCTTC
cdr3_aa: CASSLGAAAGGGNEQFF

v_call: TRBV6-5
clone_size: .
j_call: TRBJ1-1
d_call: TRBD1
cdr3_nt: TGTGCCAGCAGACTTCCGGACAGGGGCGAAACGGCTTTCTTT
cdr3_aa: CASRLPDRGETAFF

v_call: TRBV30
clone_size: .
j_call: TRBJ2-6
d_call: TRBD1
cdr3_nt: TGTGCCTGGAGACAGGGGGCGAGCTCCGGGGCCAACGTCCTGACTTTC
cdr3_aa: CAWRQGASSGANVLTF

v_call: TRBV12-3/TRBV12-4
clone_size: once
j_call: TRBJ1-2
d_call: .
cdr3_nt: TGTGCCAGCAGTTTAGACGGTCTCTATGGCTACACCTTC
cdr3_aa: CASSLDGLYGYTF

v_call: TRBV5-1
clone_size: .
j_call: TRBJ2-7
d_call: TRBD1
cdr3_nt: TGCGCCAGCAGCTTCGGGACAGGGGGCTTGTATGTGCAGTACTTC
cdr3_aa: CASSFGTGGLYVQYF

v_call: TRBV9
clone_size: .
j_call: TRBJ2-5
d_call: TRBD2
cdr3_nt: TGTGCCAGCAGCGGTAGCGGGGGGATTCGGGAGACCCAGTACTTC
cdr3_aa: CASSGSGGIRETQYF

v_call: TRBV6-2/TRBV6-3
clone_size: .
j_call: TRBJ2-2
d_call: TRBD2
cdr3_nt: TGTGCCAGCAGTTACTCCCCGGGGGGGCTGGCCGGGGAGCTGTTTTTT
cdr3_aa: CASSYSPGGLAGELFF

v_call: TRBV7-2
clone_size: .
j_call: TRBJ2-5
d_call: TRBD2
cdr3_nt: TGTGCCAGCAGCTTAGTAGCGGGGGTCGTCAGAGAGACCCAGTACTTC
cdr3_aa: CASSLVAGVVRETQYF

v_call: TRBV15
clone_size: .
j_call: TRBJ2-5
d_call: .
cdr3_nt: TGTGCCACCAGCAGACCCCCGGGGGAACAAGAGACCCAGTACTTC
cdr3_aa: CATSRPPGEQETQYF

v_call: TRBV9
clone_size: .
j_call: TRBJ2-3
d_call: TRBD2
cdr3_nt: TGTGCCAGCAGCGTCACTAGCGGGGCGAGGGATACGCAGTATTTT
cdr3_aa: CASSVTSGARDTQYF

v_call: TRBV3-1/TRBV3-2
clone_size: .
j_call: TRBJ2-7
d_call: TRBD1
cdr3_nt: TGTGCCAGCAGCCAAGATCTTAACTCGGGACAGGGCTCCTACGAGCAGTACTTC
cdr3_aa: CASSQDLNSGQGSYEQYF

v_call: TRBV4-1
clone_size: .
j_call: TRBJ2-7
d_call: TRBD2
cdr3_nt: TGCGCCAGCAGCCGGACTAGCGGACTAGGCGAGCAGTACTTC
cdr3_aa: CASSRTSGLGEQYF

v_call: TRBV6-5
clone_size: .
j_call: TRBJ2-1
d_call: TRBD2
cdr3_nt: TGTGCCAGCAGTTACGGACTAGCTAACTACAATGAGCAGTTCTTC
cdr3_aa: CASSYGLANYNEQFF

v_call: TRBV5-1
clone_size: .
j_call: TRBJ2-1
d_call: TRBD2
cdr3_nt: TGCGCCAGCAGCCCCGGGGTGATTACTAGCGGGGGTTACAATGAGCAGTTCTTC
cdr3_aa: CASSPGVITSGGYNEQFF

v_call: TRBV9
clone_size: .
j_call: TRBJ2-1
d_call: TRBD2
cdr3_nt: TGTGCCAGCAGCGTAGGCGGGGGGGCCTTCAATGAGCAGTTCTTC
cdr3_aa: CASSVGGGAFNEQFF

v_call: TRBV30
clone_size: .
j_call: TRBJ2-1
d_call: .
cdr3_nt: TGTGCCTGGAGTACCCTGGGGCAATACAATGAGCAGTTCTTC
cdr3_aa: CAWSTLGQYNEQFF

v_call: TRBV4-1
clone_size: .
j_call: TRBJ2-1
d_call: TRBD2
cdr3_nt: TGCGCCAGCAGCCAACTAGCGGGGGTTTCGTACAATGAGCAGTTCTTC
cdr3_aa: CASSQLAGVSYNEQFF

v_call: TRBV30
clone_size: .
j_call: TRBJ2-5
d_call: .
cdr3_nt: TGTGCCTGGAACCACCGAGGGGGTGGGGAGACCCAGTACTTC
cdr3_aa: CAWNHRGGGETQYF

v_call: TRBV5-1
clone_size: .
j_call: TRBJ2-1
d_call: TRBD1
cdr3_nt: TGCGCCAGCAGCTCCGGGACAGGGGGCTACAATGAGCAGTTCTTC
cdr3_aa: CASSSGTGGYNEQFF

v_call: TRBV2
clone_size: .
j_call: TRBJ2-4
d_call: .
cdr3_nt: TGTGCCAGTTCAAGCGCCAAAAACATTCAGTACTTC
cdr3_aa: CASSSAKNIQYF

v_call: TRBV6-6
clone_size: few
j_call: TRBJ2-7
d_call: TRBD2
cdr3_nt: TGTGCCACCCGGGGGGGCAATTTTTACGAGCAGTACTTC
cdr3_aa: CATRGGNFYEQYF

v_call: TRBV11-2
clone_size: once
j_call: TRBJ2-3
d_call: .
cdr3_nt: TGTGCCAGCAGAACACAGGCAGATACGCAGTATTTT
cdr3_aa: CASRTQADTQYF

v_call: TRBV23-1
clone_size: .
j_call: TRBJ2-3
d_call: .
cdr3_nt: TGCGCCAGCAGTCACCCCTCGCCTTTGGAGGGCCGGCCTAGCACAGATACGCAGTATTTT
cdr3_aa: CASSHPSPLEGRPSTDTQYF